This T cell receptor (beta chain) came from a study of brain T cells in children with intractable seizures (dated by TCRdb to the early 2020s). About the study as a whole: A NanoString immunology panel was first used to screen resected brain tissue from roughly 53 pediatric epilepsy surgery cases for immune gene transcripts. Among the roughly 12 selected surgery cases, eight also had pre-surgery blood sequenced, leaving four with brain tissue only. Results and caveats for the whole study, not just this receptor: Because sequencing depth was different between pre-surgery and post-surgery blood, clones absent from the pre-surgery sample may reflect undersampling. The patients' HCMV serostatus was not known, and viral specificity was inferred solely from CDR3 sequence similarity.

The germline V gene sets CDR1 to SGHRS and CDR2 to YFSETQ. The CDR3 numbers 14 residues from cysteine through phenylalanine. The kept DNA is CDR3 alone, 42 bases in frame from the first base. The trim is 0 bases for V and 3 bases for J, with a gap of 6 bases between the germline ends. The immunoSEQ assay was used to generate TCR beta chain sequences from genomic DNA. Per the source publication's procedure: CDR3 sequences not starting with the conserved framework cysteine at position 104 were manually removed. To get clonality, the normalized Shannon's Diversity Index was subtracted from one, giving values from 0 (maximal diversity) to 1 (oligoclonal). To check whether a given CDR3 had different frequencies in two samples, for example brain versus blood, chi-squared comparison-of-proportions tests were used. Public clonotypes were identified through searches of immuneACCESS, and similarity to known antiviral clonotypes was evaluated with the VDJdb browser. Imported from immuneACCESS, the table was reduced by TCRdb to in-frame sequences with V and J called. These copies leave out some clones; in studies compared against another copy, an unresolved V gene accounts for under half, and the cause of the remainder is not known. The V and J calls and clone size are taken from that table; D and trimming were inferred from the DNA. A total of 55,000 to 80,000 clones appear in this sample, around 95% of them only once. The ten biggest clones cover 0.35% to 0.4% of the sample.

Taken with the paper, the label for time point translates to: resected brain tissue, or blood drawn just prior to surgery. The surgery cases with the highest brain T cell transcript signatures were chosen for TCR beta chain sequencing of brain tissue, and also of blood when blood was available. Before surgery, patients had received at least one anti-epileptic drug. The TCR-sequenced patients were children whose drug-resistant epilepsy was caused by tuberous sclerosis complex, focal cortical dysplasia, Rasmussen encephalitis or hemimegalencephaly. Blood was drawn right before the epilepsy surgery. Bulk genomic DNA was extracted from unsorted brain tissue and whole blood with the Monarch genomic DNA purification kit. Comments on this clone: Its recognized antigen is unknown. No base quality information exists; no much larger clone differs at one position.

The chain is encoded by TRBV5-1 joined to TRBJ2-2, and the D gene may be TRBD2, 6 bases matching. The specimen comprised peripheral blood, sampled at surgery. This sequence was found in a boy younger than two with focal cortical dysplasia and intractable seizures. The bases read TGCGCCAGCAGCTTGGGACTAGACACCGGGGAGCTGTTTTTT. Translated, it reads CASSLGLDTGELFF.